Here is one TCR beta chain with its context. As yet, its antigen is unknown. The same CDR3 can be traced to other DNA sequences in this sample. There are 13 residues in the CDR3. Trimming stripped 1 base from V and 4 bases from J, with 5 bases between. Germline V CDR1 and CDR2: LGHNT, FRNRAP. This sample was taken from a study of shared clonotypes between healthy human individuals. The study, taken as a whole, reports: Relative to their counterparts shared across all four donors, non-shared clonotypes exhibited diminished generation probabilities.

Method: immunoSEQ multiplex PCR; TCRdb's copy keeps in-frame clones and lacks some. This sample carries millions of clones, roughly 95% of them seen once, and the ten largest clones take 0.13%. The source is a man aged 18 to 30 in good health. The sequenced sample was naive CD4+ T cells sorted from blood. Sample subset: CD45RA+ positively selected. V and J are TRBV12-5 and TRBJ1-5; D call uncertain. CDR3 sequence: CASGLGPNQPQHF. For the CDR3, the DNA is TGTGCTAGTGGTTTGGGTCCAAATCAGCCCCAGCATTTT.